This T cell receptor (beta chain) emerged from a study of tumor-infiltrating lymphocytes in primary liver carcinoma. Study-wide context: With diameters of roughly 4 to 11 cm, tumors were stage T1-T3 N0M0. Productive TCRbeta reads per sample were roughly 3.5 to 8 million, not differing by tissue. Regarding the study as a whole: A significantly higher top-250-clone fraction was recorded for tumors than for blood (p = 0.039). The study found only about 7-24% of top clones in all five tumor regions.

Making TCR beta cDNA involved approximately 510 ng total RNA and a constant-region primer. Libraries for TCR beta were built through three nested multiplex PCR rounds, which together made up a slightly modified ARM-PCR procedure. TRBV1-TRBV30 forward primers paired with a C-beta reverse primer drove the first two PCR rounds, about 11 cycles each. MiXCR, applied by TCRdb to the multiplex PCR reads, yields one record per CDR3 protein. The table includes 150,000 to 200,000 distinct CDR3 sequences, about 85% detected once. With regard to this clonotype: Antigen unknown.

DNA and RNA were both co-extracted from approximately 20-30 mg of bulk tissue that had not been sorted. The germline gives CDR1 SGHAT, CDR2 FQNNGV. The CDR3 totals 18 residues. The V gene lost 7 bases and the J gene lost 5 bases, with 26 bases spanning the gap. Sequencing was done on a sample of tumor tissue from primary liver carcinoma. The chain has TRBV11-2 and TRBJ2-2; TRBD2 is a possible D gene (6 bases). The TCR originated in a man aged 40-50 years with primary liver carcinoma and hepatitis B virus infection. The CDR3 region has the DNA TGTGCCAGCATCATAACCGCTACATGGACGGAGGGGACCGGGGAGCTGTTTTTT. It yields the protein CASIITATWTEGTGELFF.